This T cell receptor beta chain was retrieved from a study of blood T cell repertoires in COVID-19. On the study more broadly: In each case, the material was cDNA or gDNA derived from T cells, B-cell-depleted T cells, or PBMCs.

The CDR3 is 14 residues long. Germline loops: CDR1 GTSNPN, CDR2 SVGIG (reference sequence). The J segment lost 7 bases and the V segment lost 0 bases, leaving 5 bases of the junction unmatched. Authors' data handling: How many nucleated cells were present was estimated from reference gene primer amplification. Using immunoSEQ multiplex PCR, the repertoire was profiled, and TCRdb retains in-frame clones only, with some absent. Clone size and V and J calls were adopted from that table, with D and trimming inferred from the DNA. Of about 270,000 clones detected, 88% appear once; the ten largest clones hold around 1%.

The clonotype comes from a young woman who had recovered from COVID-19. V and J are TRBV30 and TRBJ2-1, with 8 bases aligning to TRBD2. Sequences were obtained from PBMCs or T cells enriched from blood (not recorded which). The CDR3 nucleotides are TGTGCCTGGAGTGTACCCACGGGAGGGAATGAGCAGTTCTTC. It codes for CAWSVPTGGNEQFF.